This T cell receptor beta chain is drawn from a study of cytomegalovirus exposure and HLA in healthy donors. Study-wide results and caveats: Some highly shared sequence variants likely arose as a pipeline artifact. It was reportedly the case that the classifier diagnosed cytomegalovirus status with high specificity and sensitivity.

With respect to this clone: Its antigen is as yet unknown. Other nucleotide sequences in the sample specify the same CDR3.

The PCR contained 60 Vbeta and 13 Jbeta primers. Sequencing used immunoSEQ multiplex PCR; TCRdb keeps in-frame clones, though not all of them. The sample includes under 150,000 clones, less than 80% of them seen just once. V was clipped by 7 bases and J by 0 bases, with 5 bases between them. CDR3 length: 12 residues. CDR1 is MNHEY, CDR2 SMNVEV, per germline (reference sequence). This rearrangement joins TRBV27 to TRBJ2-3; D is unclear. The sequence derives from a man aged 50 to 59 in good health and CMV-seropositive. The sample consisted of PBMCs. CDR3 protein: CASTSSTDTQYF. The CDR3 bases are TGTGCCAGCACTTCTAGCACAGATACGCAGTATTTT.